A single sample is the source of the 22 T cell receptor beta chains below, sequenced in a study of T cells after yellow fever vaccination (dated by TCRdb to about 2019). The protocol used for the library was 5' RACE. The sequencing machine was an Illumina HiSeq 2500. The raw public data were reprocessed by TCRdb itself: fastp quality trimming at Q25, MiXCR clonotype calling, in-frame beta chains only. A single entry per CDR3 protein holds the most common genes and DNA from its merged rows. This sample is represented by 500,000 to 550,000 distinct CDR3 sequences; just over 20% of them were singletons. Of the sample, 16% is held by the ten largest clones. According to the study, the label for this sample's treatment or condition signals: live attenuated yellow fever vaccine strain. This specimen was PBMCs, taken roughly 20 days after the first yellow fever vaccination. The receptor source for this set is a man between 18 and 35 years old who received the YFV17D yellow fever vaccine.

In this sample, this clonotype turned up a few times. At one of its ends the junction is not consistent with the germline gene, which may arise from a read error. The chain recombines TRBV12-3 or TRBV12-4 with TRBJ1-1; D possibly corresponds to TRBD1 (5 bases). The CDR3 has 15 residues. This chain's CDR3 is CASRLDFGRDTEAFF. The CDR3 bases are TGTGCCAGCAGATTAGATTTCGGCAGGGACACTGAAGCTTTCTTT.

The J gene is TRBJ2-1, the V gene TRBV12-3 or TRBV12-4; 8 bases are shared with TRBD2. Trimming cost V 7 bases and J 5 bases; bases outside gene matches: 13. The CDR3 is 16 residues long. The DNA of the CDR3 is TGTGCCAGCATCCTCCAAGGGCTAGCGGGTAACAATGAGCAGTTCTTC. Amino acids: CASILQGLAGNNEQFF.

This chain joins TRBV12-3 or TRBV12-4 and TRBJ2-5; D remains unclear. V was clipped by 5 bases and J by 4 bases, with 11 bases between them. The CDR3 contains 13 residues. The CDR3 reads CASSPWTRETQYF. CDR3 sequence (DNA): TGTGCCAGCAGTCCCTGGACCCGAGAGACCCAGTACTTC.

This clonotype showed up just a few times. CDR3 sequence: CASTRGDSRLYGYTF. Here the CDR3 DNA reads TGTGCCAGCACCCGGGGGGACAGTAGGCTTTACGGCTACACCTTC. The rearrangement uses TRBV6-2 or TRBV6-3 and TRBJ1-2; TRBD1 matches 7 bases. Germline values: CDR1 MNHEY, CDR2 SVGEGT. V lost 7 bases and J lost 8; bases outside the gene matches: 16. The CDR3 consists of 15 residues.

The gene calls are TRBV4-3 and TRBJ1-1; D not resolved. Germline V gene lookup returns CDR1 LGHNA and CDR2 YSLEER. The V end was cut by 0 bases, the J end by 4 bases, with 12 bases between. There are 15 residues in the CDR3. CDR3 loop: CASSQDGRRGTEAFF. CDR3 bases: TGCGCCAGCAGCCAAGACGGGAGGAGAGGCACTGAAGCTTTCTTT.

The rearrangement links TRBV5-4 to TRBJ2-5; weak D call: TRBD1 (5 bases). CDR1 is SGHNT, CDR2 YYREEE, per germline (reference sequence). The V end lost 0 bases, the J end lost 4 bases, and 13 bases lay between the germline ends. CDR3 length: 15 amino acids. CDR3: CASSLAPGSAETQYF. CDR3 nucleotides: TGTGCCAGCAGCTTGGCCCCAGGGTCGGCAGAGACCCAGTACTTC.

This clonotype was recorded at least ten times. The V call is TRBV7-3, the J call TRBJ2-5; 7 bases match TRBD2. The V gene end was trimmed by 3 bases and the J gene end by 2 bases; junction bases not matched to a gene: 3. This CDR3 spans 14 amino acids. Per germline, CDR1 SGHTA and CDR2 FQGTGA. The CDR3 DNA follows: TGTGCCAGCAGCTTTGGGGGGGTTCAAGAGACCCAGTACTTC. Translating gives CASSFGGVQETQYF.

Only a few counts were recorded for this clonotype. The gene calls are TRBV7-6 and TRBJ1-5, with D unclear. Trimming cost V 5 bases and J 9 bases, with 11 bases left between them. Germline V gives CDR1 SGHVS, CDR2 FNYEAQ. The CDR3 extends over 12 amino acids. As DNA, the CDR3 is TGTGCCAGCAGCCGGGGTCGGGGGCCCCAGCATTTT. Residues: CASSRGRGPQHF.

The sample holds a few counts of this clonotype. The CDR3 DNA reads as TGTGCCAGCCTGAGGGACAGGGGTAATTCACCCCTCCACTTT. It translates to CASLRDRGNSPLHF. This chain uses TRBV6-2 or TRBV6-3 with TRBJ1-6, with 10 bases fitting TRBD1. V was clipped by 8 bases and J by 6 bases; unmatched bases: 4. Germline V CDR1 and CDR2: MNHEY, SVGEGT. The CDR3 extends over 14 amino acids.

This clonotype was seen ten or more times. The chain carries TRBV5-5 and TRBJ1-3; D unresolved. Trimming pared 0 bases from V and 4 bases from J, leaving 2 bases between. This CDR3 contains 12 residues. Germline CDR1 SGHKS, CDR2 YYEKEE (reference sequence). This CDR3 reads CASSLDGNTIYF. The CDR3 DNA reads TGTGCCAGCAGCTTGGACGGAAACACCATATATTTT. Supplemented by reference TRBV5-5 and TRBJ1-3, the full variable domain reads DAGVTQSPTHLIKTRGQQVTLRCSPISGHKSVSWYQQVLGQGPQFIFQYYEKEERGRGNFPDRFSARQFPNYSSELNVNALLLGDSALYLCASSLDGNTIYFGEGSWLTVV.

The sample holds a few counts of this clonotype. The chain links TRBV3-1 to TRBJ2-3; D possibly uses TRBD1 or TRBD2 (6 bases each). Germline V gene data show CDR1 as LGHDT and CDR2 as YNNKEL (reference sequence). The CDR3 extends over 16 amino acids. V shed 4 bases and J shed 0 bases, with 14 bases lying between them. CDR3: CASSPRGVSSTDTQYF. The CDR3 coding sequence is TGTGCCAGCAGCCCTAGGGGGGTATCTAGCACAGATACGCAGTATTTT.

The genes are TRBV7-6 and TRBJ1-1; 7 positions agree with TRBD1. The germline CDR1 and CDR2 sequences are SGHVS and FNYEAQ. The ends lost 5 bases at V and 8 bases at J; junction bases unmatched: 5. The CDR3 extends over 12 amino acids. The CDR3 sequence: CASSAGQQEAFF. The CDR3 DNA sequence: TGTGCCAGCAGCGCGGGACAGCAAGAAGCTTTCTTT.

About this clonotype: No conserved phenylalanine or tryptophan is present at the end of the CDR3, so a read error is the likely explanation. CDR3 amino acids: CASSLGGGGRNEQFS. The CDR3 nucleotides are TGTGCCAGCAGCCTTGGGGGCGGGGGCCGCAATGAGCAGTTCTCC. The J gene is TRBJ2-1, the V gene TRBV4-2, with D perhaps matching TRBD2 (7 bases). Per the germline V gene, CDR1 is LGHNA and CDR2 is YNFKEQ. V was cut by 4 bases and J by 6 bases, with 16 bases left in between. The CDR3 consists of 15 residues.

In this sample, this clonotype turned up many times. The V gene is TRBV7-2, the J gene TRBJ2-3; the D is unclear. Germline CDR1 SGHTA, CDR2 FQGNSA. Trimming took off 3 bases at V and 1 base at J, with 5 bases between the two ends. This CDR3 is built from 13 residues. This chain's CDR3 is CASSFSGTDTQYF. The CDR3 DNA reads TGTGCCAGCAGCTTTTCCGGCACAGATACGCAGTATTTT.

This clonotype was detected a few times. The V call is TRBV5-1, the J call TRBJ1-1; maybe TRBD1 (6 bases). Germline V CDR1 and CDR2: SGHRS, YFSETQ. There are 17 residues in the CDR3. V lost 2 bases and J 2 bases, leaving 19 bases between the germline ends. CDR3 loop: CASSLGYGAGDNTEAFF. The CDR3 DNA sequence: TGCGCCAGCAGCTTAGGATATGGGGCAGGGGACAACACTGAAGCTTTCTTT.

The sample holds many counts of this clonotype. The rearrangement joins TRBV5-5 to TRBJ2-1; D ambiguous. V was pared by 0 bases and J by 9 bases, with 1 base between. CDR3 length: 10 residues. Germline CDR1 reads SGHKS; CDR2 reads YYEKEE (reference sequence). The CDR3 is CASSLVEQFF. In DNA form, the CDR3 reads TGTGCCAGCAGCTTGGTTGAGCAGTTCTTC.

The V gene is TRBV20-1, the J gene TRBJ2-3; D might be TRBD1 (6 bases). Trimming took 7 bases from V and 1 from J, leaving 18 bases between them. The CDR3 is 15 residues long. Germline loops: CDR1 DFQATT, CDR2 SNEGSKA (reference sequence). CDR3 loop: CSVPPYRVGTDTQYF. The DNA of the CDR3 is TGCAGTGTTCCACCTTACAGGGTAGGCACAGATACGCAGTATTTT.

The genes are TRBV10-3 and TRBJ1-1; possible D gene TRBD1, 6 bases. The V gene lost 6 bases and the J gene lost 5 bases, with 10 bases spanning the gap. The length of the CDR3 is 12 residues. Germline loops: CDR1 ENHRY, CDR2 SYGVKD. The CDR3, as DNA: TGTGCCATCAGGGAGGGGGAAACTGAAGCTTTCTTT. Amino acids: CAIREGETEAFF.

CDR3 nucleotides: TGTGCCAGCAAGACATGGCCGGGACAGGGATCACCCCTCCACTTT. This encodes CASKTWPGQGSPLHF. The chain uses TRBV6-2 or TRBV6-3 and TRBJ1-6; 9 bases match TRBD1. The length of the CDR3 is 15 residues. V dropped 7 bases and J dropped 10; count of bases not matched to a gene: 11. Germline V lookup: CDR1 MNHEY, CDR2 SVGEGT.

The chain carries TRBV7-6 and TRBJ1-1; possibly TRBD1 for D (6 bases). The germline gives CDR1 SGHVS, CDR2 FNYEAQ. The V and J ends lost 6 bases and 1 base respectively, with 12 bases between them. This CDR3 is built from 14 residues. Written as DNA, the CDR3 is TGTGCCAGCAGGAGGGGGGCAAGGAACACTGAAGCTTTCTTT. This translates into CASRRGARNTEAFF.

The chain employs TRBV5-1 and TRBJ2-3; 7 bases fit TRBD1. J lost 6 bases, V lost 4 bases, and 11 bases had no gene match. Germline values: CDR1 SGHRS, CDR2 YFSETQ. The CDR3 extends over 15 amino acids. The CDR3 coding sequence is TGCGCCAGCAGCCTACAGGGGCAAAGGACGGATACGCAGTATTTT. As protein: CASSLQGQRTDTQYF.

The CDR3 bases are TGTGCCAGAATCGGACGGAGCTGGAACACCATATATTTT. It specifies CARIGRSWNTIYF. The chain carries TRBV12-3 or TRBV12-4 and TRBJ1-3, with no clear D. This CDR3 region has 13 residues. The V end was cut by 9 bases, the J end by 7 bases, with 16 bases between.